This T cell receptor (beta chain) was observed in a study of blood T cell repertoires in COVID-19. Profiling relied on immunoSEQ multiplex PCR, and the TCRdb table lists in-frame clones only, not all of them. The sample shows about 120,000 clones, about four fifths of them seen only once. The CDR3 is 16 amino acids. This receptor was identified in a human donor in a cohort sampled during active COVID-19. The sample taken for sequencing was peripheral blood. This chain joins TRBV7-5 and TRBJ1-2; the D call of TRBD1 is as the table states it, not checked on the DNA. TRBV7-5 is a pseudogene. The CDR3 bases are TGTGTCAGAAGCTTAGCGGGGACAGAACGTAACTATGGCTACACCTTC. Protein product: CVRSLAGTERNYGYTF.